This TCR beta chain stems from a study of T cell responses to AZD1222 COVID-19 vaccine. This CDR3 region has 14 residues. The germline V and J ends were trimmed by 2 bases and 3 bases, with 11 bases remaining between them. Germline-derived CDR1 and CDR2 are MGHDK and SYGVNS. Produced via immunoSEQ multiplex PCR; TCRdb's table is partial and in-frame only. The table records 200,000 or so clones, around 87% of them present only once. A word on this clone: The antigen is unknown.

Study-level points and caveats: Repertoires were obtained only post-peak T cell response. With two AZD1222 doses given, Spike-specific TCR breadth and depth both rose. Spike-wide vaccine-associated CD4 TCRs dominated at 160-218 and 743-854. A mostly white British donor set with more females was recruited, and clonal diversity was possibly underestimated.

This sample comprised peripheral blood, obtained on day 0 of MenACWY control vaccination. The chain carries TRBV25-1 and TRBJ2-7; D tentatively fits TRBD1 or TRBD2 (6 bases each). The source is an adult in good health. CDR3 sequence (DNA): TGTGCCAGCAGTGAAGTAGGGGGAGGCTACGAGCAGTACTTC. It yields the protein CASSEVGGGYEQYF.